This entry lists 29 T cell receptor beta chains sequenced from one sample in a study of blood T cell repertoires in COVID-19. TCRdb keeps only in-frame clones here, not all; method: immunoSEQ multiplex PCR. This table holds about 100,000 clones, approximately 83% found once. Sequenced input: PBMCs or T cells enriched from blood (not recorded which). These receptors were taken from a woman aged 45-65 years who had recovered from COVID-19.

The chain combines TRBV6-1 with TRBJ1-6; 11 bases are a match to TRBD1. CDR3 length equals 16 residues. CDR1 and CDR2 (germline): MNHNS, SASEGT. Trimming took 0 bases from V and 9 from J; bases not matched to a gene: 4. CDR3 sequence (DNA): TGTGCCAGCAGTGAAGCGGAAGGGACAGGGGGTTCACCCCTCCACTTT. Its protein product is CASSEAEGTGGSPLHF.

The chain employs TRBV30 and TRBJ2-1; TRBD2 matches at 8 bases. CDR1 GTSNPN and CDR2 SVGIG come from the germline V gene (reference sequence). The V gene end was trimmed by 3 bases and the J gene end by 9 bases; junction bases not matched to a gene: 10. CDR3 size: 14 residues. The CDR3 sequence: CAWSSSGRGFEQFF. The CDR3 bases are TGTGCCTGGAGCTCAAGCGGGAGAGGGTTTGAGCAGTTCTTC.

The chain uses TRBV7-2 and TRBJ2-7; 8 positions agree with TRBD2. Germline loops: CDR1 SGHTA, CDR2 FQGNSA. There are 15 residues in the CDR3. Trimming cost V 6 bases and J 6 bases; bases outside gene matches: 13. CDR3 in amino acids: CASSEIGGESLEQYF. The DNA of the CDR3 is TGTGCCAGCAGTGAGATCGGGGGGGAGAGCCTCGAGCAGTACTTC.

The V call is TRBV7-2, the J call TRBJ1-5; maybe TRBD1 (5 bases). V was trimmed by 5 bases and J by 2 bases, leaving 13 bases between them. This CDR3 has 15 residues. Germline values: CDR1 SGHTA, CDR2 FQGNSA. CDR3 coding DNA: TGTGCCAGCAGCGCCCCAGGGTCTGGCAATCAGCCCCAGCATTTT. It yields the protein CASSAPGSGNQPQHF.

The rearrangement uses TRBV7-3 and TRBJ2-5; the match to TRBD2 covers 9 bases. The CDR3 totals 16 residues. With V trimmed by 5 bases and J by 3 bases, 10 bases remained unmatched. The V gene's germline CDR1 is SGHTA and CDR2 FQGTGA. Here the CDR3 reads CASSPGGLAKEETQYF. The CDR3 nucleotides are TGTGCCAGCAGCCCAGGGGGACTAGCTAAAGAAGAGACCCAGTACTTC.

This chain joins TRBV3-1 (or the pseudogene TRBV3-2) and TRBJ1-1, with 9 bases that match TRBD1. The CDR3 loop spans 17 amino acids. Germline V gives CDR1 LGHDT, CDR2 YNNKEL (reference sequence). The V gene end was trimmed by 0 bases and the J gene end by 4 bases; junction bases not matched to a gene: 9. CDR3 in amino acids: CASSQDRGTGSGTEAFF. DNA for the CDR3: TGTGCCAGCAGCCAAGATCGGGGGACAGGGTCGGGCACTGAAGCTTTCTTT.

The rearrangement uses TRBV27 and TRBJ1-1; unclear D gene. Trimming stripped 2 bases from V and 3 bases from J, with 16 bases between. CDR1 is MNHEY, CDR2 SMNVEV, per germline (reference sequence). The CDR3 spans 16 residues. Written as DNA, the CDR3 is TGTGCCAGCAGTTTAGAGGGAGGGTTAGTGGACACTGAAGCTTTCTTT. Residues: CASSLEGGLVDTEAFF.

CDR3 loop: CAISESTSFYGYTF. Here the CDR3 DNA reads TGTGCCATCAGTGAGTCGACTAGTTTCTATGGCTACACCTTC. The chain has TRBV10-3 and TRBJ1-2; no clear D gene. The germline V gene has CDR1 ENHRY and CDR2 SYGVKD. CDR3 length: 14 residues. V was shortened by 0 bases and J by 4 bases, with 9 bases between the two germline ends.

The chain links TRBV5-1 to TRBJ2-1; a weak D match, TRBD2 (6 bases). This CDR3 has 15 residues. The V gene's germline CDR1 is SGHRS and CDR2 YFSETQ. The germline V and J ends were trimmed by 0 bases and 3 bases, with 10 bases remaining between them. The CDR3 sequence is CASSLAGAYYNEQFF. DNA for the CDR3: TGCGCCAGCAGCTTGGCGGGAGCCTACTACAATGAGCAGTTCTTC. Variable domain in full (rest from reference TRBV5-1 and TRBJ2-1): KAGVTQTPRYLIKTRGQQVTLSCSPISGHRSVSWYQQTPGQGLQFLFEYFSETQRNKGNFPGRFSGRQFSNSRSEMNVSTLELGDSALYLCASSLAGAYYNEQFFGPGTRLTVL.

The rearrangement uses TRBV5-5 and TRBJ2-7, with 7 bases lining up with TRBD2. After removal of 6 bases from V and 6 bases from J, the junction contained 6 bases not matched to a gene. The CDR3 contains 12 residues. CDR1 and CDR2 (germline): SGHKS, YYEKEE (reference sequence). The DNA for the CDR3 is TGTGCCAGCAAAAGGTCGGGGGGCGAGCAGTACTTC. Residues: CASKRSGGEQYF.

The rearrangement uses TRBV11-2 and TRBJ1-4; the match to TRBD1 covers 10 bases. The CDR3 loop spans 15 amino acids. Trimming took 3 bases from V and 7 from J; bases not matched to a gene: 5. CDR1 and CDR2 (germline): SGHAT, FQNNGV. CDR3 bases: TGTGCCAGCAGCTTGCGGGACAGGGGTAGTGAAAAACTGTTTTTT. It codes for CASSLRDRGSEKLFF.

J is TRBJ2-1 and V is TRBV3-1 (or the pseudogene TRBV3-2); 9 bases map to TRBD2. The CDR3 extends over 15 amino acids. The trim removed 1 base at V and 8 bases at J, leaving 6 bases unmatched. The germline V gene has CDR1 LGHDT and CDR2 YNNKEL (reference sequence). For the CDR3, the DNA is TGTGCCAGCAGCCAAGGGGGCGGGAGGGAGGATGAGCAGTTCTTC. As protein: CASSQGGGREDEQFF.

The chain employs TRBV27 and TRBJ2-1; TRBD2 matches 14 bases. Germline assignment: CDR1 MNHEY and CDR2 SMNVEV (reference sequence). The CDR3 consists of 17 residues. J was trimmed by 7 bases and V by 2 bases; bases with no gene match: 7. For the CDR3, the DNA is TGTGCCAGCAGTTTAATCGGGGGGACTAGCGGGAGAAATGAGCAGTTCTTC. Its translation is CASSLIGGTSGRNEQFF.

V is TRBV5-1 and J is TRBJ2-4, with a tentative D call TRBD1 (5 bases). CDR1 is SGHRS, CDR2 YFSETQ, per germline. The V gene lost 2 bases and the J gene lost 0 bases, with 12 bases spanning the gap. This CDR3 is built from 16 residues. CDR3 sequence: CASSLVAGQAKNIQYF. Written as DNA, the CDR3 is TGCGCCAGCAGCTTAGTGGCAGGACAAGCCAAAAACATTCAGTACTTC.

CDR3 region: CASSQDDSAGNTIYF. The CDR3 nucleotides are TGTGCCAGCAGCCAGGACGACAGTGCGGGAAACACCATATATTTT. J is TRBJ1-3 and V is TRBV3-1 (or the pseudogene TRBV3-2), with a weak D call TRBD1 (5 bases). V was cut by 3 bases and J by 4 bases, with 13 bases left in between. CDR3 length equals 15 residues. Germline CDR1 LGHDT, CDR2 YNNKEL (reference sequence).

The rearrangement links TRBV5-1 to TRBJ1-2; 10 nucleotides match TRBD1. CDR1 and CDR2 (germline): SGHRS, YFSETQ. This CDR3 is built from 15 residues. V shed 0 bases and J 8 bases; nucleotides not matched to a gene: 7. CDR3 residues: CASSLALGTGEGYTF. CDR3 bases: TGCGCCAGCAGCTTGGCCTTAGGGACAGGGGAGGGCTACACCTTC.

This CDR3 reads CAWKPGNTIYF. CDR3 nucleotides: TGTGCCTGGAAGCCCGGAAACACCATATATTTT. The rearrangement uses TRBV30 and TRBJ1-3; D call uncertain. Trimming cost V 4 bases and J 4 bases, with 5 bases left between them. The CDR3 spans 11 residues. Per germline, CDR1 GTSNPN and CDR2 SVGIG (reference sequence).

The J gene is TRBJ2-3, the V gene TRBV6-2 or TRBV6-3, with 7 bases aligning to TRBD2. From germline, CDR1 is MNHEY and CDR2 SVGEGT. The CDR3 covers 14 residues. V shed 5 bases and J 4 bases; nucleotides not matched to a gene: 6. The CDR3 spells CASSKRGGADTQYF. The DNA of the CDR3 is TGTGCCAGCAGTAAACGGGGAGGGGCAGATACGCAGTATTTT.

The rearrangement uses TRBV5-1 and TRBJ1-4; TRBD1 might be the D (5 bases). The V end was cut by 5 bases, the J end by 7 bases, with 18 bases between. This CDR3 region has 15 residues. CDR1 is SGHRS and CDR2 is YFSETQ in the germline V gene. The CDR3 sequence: CASRNAAGGSEKLFF. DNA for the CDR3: TGCGCCAGCAGGAATGCCGCCGGGGGGAGTGAAAAACTGTTTTTT. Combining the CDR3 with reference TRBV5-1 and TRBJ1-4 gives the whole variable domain KAGVTQTPRYLIKTRGQQVTLSCSPISGHRSVSWYQQTPGQGLQFLFEYFSETQRNKGNFPGRFSGRQFSNSRSEMNVSTLELGDSALYLCASRNAAGGSEKLFFGSGTQLSVL.

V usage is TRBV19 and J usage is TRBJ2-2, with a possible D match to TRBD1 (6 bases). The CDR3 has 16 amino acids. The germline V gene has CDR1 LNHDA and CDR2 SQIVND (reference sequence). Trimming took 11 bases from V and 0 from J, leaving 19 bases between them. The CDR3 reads CAGRDTSPSNTGELFF. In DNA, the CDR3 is TGTGCCGGCCGGGACACTTCTCCTTCGAACACCGGGGAGCTGTTTTTT. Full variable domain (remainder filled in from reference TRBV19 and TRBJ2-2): DGGITQSPKYLFRKEGQNVTLSCEQNLNHDAMYWYRQDPGQGLRLIYYSQIVNDFQKGDIAEGYSVSREKKESFPLTVTSAQKNPTAFYLCAGRDTSPSNTGELFFGEGSRLTVL.

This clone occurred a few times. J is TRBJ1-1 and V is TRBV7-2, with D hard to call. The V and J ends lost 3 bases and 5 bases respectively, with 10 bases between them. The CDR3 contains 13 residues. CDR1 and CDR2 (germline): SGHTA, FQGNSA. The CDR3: CASSFSRETEAFF. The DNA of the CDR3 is TGTGCCAGCAGCTTTAGCCGCGAAACTGAAGCTTTCTTT.

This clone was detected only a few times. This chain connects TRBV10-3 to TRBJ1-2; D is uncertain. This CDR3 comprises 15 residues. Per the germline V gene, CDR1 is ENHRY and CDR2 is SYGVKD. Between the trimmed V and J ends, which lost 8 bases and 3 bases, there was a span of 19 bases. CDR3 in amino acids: CAISPEETTYYGYTF. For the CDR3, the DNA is TGTGCCATCTCCCCGGAGGAGACAACCTACTATGGCTACACCTTC.

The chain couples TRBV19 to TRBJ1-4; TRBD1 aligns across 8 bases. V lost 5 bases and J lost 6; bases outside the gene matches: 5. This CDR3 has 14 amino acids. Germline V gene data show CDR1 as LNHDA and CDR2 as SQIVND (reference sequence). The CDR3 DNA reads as TGTGCCAGTAGTGGGGCAGGGGGCGATGAAAAACTGTTTTTT. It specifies CASSGAGGDEKLFF.

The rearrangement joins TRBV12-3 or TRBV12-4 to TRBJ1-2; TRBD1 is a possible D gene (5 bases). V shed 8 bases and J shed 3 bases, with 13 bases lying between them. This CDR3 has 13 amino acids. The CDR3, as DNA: TGTGCCAGCCAGCAGGGTATCGACTATGGCTACACCTTC. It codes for CASQQGIDYGYTF.

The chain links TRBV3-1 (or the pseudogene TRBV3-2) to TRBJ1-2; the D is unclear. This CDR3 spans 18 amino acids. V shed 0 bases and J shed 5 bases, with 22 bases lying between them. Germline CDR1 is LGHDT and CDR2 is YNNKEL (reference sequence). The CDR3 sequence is CASSQDFTSTGRGYGYTF. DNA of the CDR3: TGTGCCAGCAGCCAAGATTTTACAAGTACCGGGAGAGGATATGGCTACACCTTC.

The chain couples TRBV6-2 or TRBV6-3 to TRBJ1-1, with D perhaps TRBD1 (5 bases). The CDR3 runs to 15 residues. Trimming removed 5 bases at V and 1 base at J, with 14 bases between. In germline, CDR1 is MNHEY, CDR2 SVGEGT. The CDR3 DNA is TGTGCCAGCAGTGCGGGGCGGCTAAAGAACACTGAAGCTTTCTTT. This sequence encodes CASSAGRLKNTEAFF.

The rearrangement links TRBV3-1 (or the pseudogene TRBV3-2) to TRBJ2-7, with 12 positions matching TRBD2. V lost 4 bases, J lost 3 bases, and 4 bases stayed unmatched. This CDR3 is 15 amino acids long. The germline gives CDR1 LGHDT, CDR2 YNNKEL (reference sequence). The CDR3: CASSRLAGVFYEQYF. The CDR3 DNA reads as TGTGCCAGCAGCCGACTAGCGGGAGTTTTCTACGAGCAGTACTTC.

The CDR3 sequence is CASRGQGSPLHF. In DNA form, the CDR3 reads TGTGCCAGCAGGGGACAGGGTTCACCCCTCCACTTT. The genes are TRBV6-6 and TRBJ1-6; 9 bases align to TRBD1. In germline, CDR1 is MNHNY, CDR2 SVGAGI (reference sequence). V dropped 6 bases and J dropped 9; count of bases not matched to a gene: 0. The CDR3 is 12 residues long.

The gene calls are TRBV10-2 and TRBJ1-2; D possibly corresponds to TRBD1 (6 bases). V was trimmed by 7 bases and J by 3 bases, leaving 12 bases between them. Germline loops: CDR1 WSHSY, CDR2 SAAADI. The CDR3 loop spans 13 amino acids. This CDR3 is CASTEGVHYGYTF. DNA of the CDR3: TGCGCCAGCACCGAGGGGGTCCACTATGGCTACACCTTC.